The sequence of this T cell receptor (beta chain) was determined in a study of shared clonotypes between healthy human individuals. On the study more broadly: CD4 naive and memory got three plates each, CD8 naive two, CD8 memory one. Study-wide results and caveats: For naive CD4 cells, roughly 5.5% of clonotypes were shared across a few donors.

The V gene lost 4 bases and the J gene lost 8 bases, with 15 bases spanning the gap. Looked up from germline, CDR1 is SGHNT and CDR2 is YYREEE (reference sequence). This CDR3 is 14 amino acids long. As concerns this clone: Its antigen is as yet unknown.

Every contributor of samples was a Caucasian grown-up residing in Nashville, Tennessee. Template for every sorted-subset replicate PCR totaled 150 to 250 ng DNA, around 33,000 T cell genomes. Method: immunoSEQ multiplex PCR; TCRdb's copy keeps in-frame clones and lacks some. The sample has about 690,000 clones, about nine tenths seen once. This receptor was taken from a man aged 18 to 30 in good health. Some clones in this sample may be carry-over from other donors' samples. Sequences were obtained from memory CD8+ T cells from PBMCs. Subset specified: CD45RO+ cells pooled with CCR7-negative TemRA cells. The chain couples TRBV5-4 to TRBJ1-4; D gene ambiguous. CDR3 sequence: CASSPRPAAEKLFF. DNA for the CDR3: TGTGCCAGCAGCCCAAGGCCTGCTGCAGAAAAACTGTTTTTT. The full variable domain, completed using reference TRBV5-4 and TRBJ1-4, is ETGVTQSPTHLIKTRGQQVTLRCSSQSGHNTVSWYQQALGQGPQFIFQYYREEENGRGNFPPRFSGLQFPNYSSELNVNALELDDSALYLCASSPRPAAEKLFFGSGTQLSVL.